This entry lists 10 T cell receptor beta chains sequenced from one sample in a study of blood T cell repertoires in COVID-19. Data came from immunoSEQ multiplex PCR; TCRdb stores just in-frame clones and leaves some out. The profile shows around 200,000 clones, roughly 80% of them singletons. Sequenced input: peripheral blood. These receptors were obtained from a human donor in a cohort sampled during active COVID-19.

This rearrangement joins TRBV10-3 to TRBJ1-5; 7 nucleotides match TRBD1. Per germline, CDR1 ENHRY and CDR2 SYGVKD. Trimming took 0 bases from V and 1 from J; bases not matched to a gene: 3. The CDR3 length is 16 residues. As DNA, the CDR3 is TGTGCCATCAGTGAGTCTGTCAGGGGGAGCAATCAGCCCCAGCATTTT. Its protein product is CAISESVRGSNQPQHF.

The rearrangement links TRBV7-3 to TRBJ2-7; 9 bases align to TRBD1. CDR1 is SGHTA and CDR2 is FQGTGA in the germline V gene. After removal of 1 base from V and 2 bases from J, the junction contained 9 bases not matched to a gene. CDR3 size: 17 residues. The CDR3 protein is CASSLRGGGQGAYEQYF. CDR3 nucleotide sequence: TGTGCCAGCAGCTTAAGGGGAGGGGGACAGGGAGCCTACGAGCAGTACTTC.

This clone was picked up a small number of times. This chain uses TRBV6-4 with TRBJ1-6, with a tentative D call TRBD1 (6 bases). V dropped 5 bases and J dropped 9 bases, with 14 bases sitting between them. This CDR3 contains 14 residues. Germline V gene sequence: CDR1 MRHNA, CDR2 SNTAGT. The CDR3 bases are TGTGCCAGCAGTCTCGAGAGGGGGAGTTCACCCCTCCACTTT. It yields the protein CASSLERGSSPLHF.

This clone was recorded once. The chain has TRBV4-1 and TRBJ1-2; TRBD1 matches at 9 bases. The CDR3 totals 17 residues. V dropped 3 bases and J dropped 1; count of bases not matched to a gene: 9. Per germline, CDR1 MGHRA and CDR2 YSYEKL. The chain's CDR3 is CASSHSGQGPHNYGYTF. CDR3 coding DNA: TGCGCCAGCAGCCACTCGGGACAGGGACCACATAACTATGGCTACACCTTC.

Regarding this clone: This clone may be a read error of a much larger clone one base away. Other DNA variants within this sample encode the same CDR3. This chain links TRBV11-2 with TRBJ1-2, with D maybe TRBD1 (5 bases). The CDR3 contains 12 residues. Germline loops: CDR1 SGHAT, CDR2 FQNNGV. V lost 5 bases to trimming and J lost 3 bases, with 7 bases between them. CDR3 coding DNA: TGTGCCAGCAGCCCGGGGGACTATGGCTACACCTTC. It specifies CASSPGDYGYTF.

The V gene is TRBV4-1, the J gene TRBJ2-1; TRBD2 might be the D (5 bases). CDR3 length: 15 residues. V lost 0 bases to trimming and J lost 7 bases, with 13 bases between them. CDR1 is MGHRA and CDR2 is YSYEKL in the germline V gene. CDR3 DNA sequence: TGCGCCAGCAGCCAAGAAGGGCGGATAGCGAATGAGCAGTTCTTC. This encodes CASSQEGRIANEQFF.

This sequence joins TRBV6-2 or TRBV6-3 and TRBJ2-1; TRBD2 aligns across 13 bases. Losses at the gene ends were 2 bases for V and 5 bases for J; bases not matched to a gene: 3. Germline V gene sequence: CDR1 MNHEY, CDR2 SVGEGT. CDR3 length: 16 amino acids. CDR3 coding DNA: TGTGCCAGCAGTTACGATACTAGCGGGAGGGACAATGAGCAGTTCTTC. Protein sequence: CASSYDTSGRDNEQFF.

The rearrangement links TRBV7-6 to TRBJ1-1; 7 bases are shared with TRBD1. The CDR3 totals 15 residues. Trimming took 5 bases from V and 4 from J; bases not matched to a gene: 10. CDR1 SGHVS and CDR2 FNYEAQ come from the germline V gene. This chain's CDR3 is CASSRTGEGVTEAFF. CDR3 sequence (DNA): TGTGCCAGCAGCCGGACAGGAGAGGGGGTCACTGAAGCTTTCTTT. Variable domain in full (rest from reference TRBV7-6 and TRBJ1-1): GAGVSQSPRYKVTKRGQDVALRCDPISGHVSLYWYRQALGQGPEFLTYFNYEAQQDKSGLPNDRFSAERPEGSISTLTIQRTEQRDSAMYRCASSRTGEGVTEAFFGQGTRLTVV.

CDR3 nucleotide sequence: TGCGCCAGCAGCTTCGGCGGGGGGTGGTCTGGGGCCAACGTCCTGACTTTC. This sequence encodes CASSFGGGWSGANVLTF. This chain joins TRBV5-1 and TRBJ2-6, with 8 bases that match TRBD2. The CDR3 runs to 17 residues. V shed 2 bases, J shed 1 base, and the junction held 5 bases outside the gene matches. Germline values: CDR1 SGHRS, CDR2 YFSETQ. The whole variable domain, remainder taken from reference TRBV5-1 and TRBJ2-6, is KAGVTQTPRYLIKTRGQQVTLSCSPISGHRSVSWYQQTPGQGLQFLFEYFSETQRNKGNFPGRFSGRQFSNSRSEMNVSTLELGDSALYLCASSFGGGWSGANVLTFGAGSRLTVL.

This clone was recorded at least ten times. The rearrangement uses TRBV29-1 and TRBJ2-7; 8 positions agree with TRBD1. With 6 bases clipped from V and 3 bases from J, the junction kept 7 bases outside the gene matches. The CDR3 extends over 13 amino acids. The germline V gene has CDR1 SQVTM and CDR2 ANQGSEA. The CDR3 DNA reads TGCAGCGTCCACCCTGGACAGGGCTACGAGCAGTACTTC. As protein: CSVHPGQGYEQYF.